This T cell receptor (beta chain) was sequenced in a study of T-cell reconstitution after alpha-beta-depleted transplantation in children. The TCRbeta library was prepared with unique molecular identifiers. TCRdb reprocessed the PCR reads via MiXCR and lists one record per CDR3 protein. This table holds about 500,000 distinct CDR3 sequences, roughly 33% found once. This CDR3 region has 14 residues. Per germline, CDR1 SGHTA and CDR2 FQGNSA. To note about this clonotype: One end of the junction varies from germline; a read error may be responsible.

This TCR was recovered from a human donor who donated a stem cell graft to a child with aplastic anemia. V is TRBV7-2 and J is TRBJ2-5, with D maybe TRBD2 (6 bases). This specimen was PBMCs from the stem cell graft donor, taken from the stem cell graft. Written as DNA, the CDR3 is TGTGCCAGCGGCTTATCGGGGGTCGGGGAGACCCAGTACTTC. Protein product: CASGLSGVGETQYF.